This T cell receptor beta chain appears in the sequencing data of a study of T cell responses to AZD1222 COVID-19 vaccine. Study observations and caveats: Samples come after the peak T cell response, not at day 14. Regions 160-218 and 743-854 dominated among vaccine-associated CD4 TCRs spanning spike. Spike-specific TCR breadth and depth went up after people got two AZD1222 doses. The donor group comprised mostly white British people and more females; the analysis possibly underestimated clonal diversity.

Germline loops: CDR1 SGHRS, CDR2 YFSETQ. This CDR3 has 15 residues. V was trimmed by 0 bases and J by 2 bases, leaving 11 bases between them. Notes on this clone: The target antigen is unknown.

The table came from immunoSEQ multiplex PCR; TCRdb's copy has only in-frame clones and leaves some out. The profile shows some 160,000 clones, about nine tenths of them singletons. V and J are TRBV5-1 and TRBJ1-1, with D perhaps matching TRBD1 (5 bases). Sequencing was performed on peripheral blood, taken 28 days after the second AZD1222 dose. The clonotype comes from an adult who received the AZD1222 COVID-19 vaccine. DNA for the CDR3: TGCGCCAGCAGCTTGGCGGGACTTATTAACACTGAAGCTTTCTTT. This encodes CASSLAGLINTEAFF.